This T cell receptor beta chain is from a study of PD-1 blockade in classical Hodgkin lymphoma. Clones were sequenced by immunoSEQ multiplex PCR, and TCRdb holds only the in-frame ones, with some missing. The top ten clones hold under 20% of a sample with 75,000 to 100,000 clones, approximately 80% of them seen once. There was relapse after autologous stem cell transplantation in every patient, and there was variation in brentuximab vedotin exposure. Study-level findings and limits: In newly diagnosed patients, baseline TCR diversity was reportedly below that of healthy donors. CD4+ TCR diversity, unlike CD8+, rose significantly by C4D1.

Germline trimming cut 0 bases from V and 0 bases from J; bases unmatched to any gene: 7. The CDR3 length is 19 residues. In germline, CDR1 is SGHDT, CDR2 YYEEEE. Concerning this clone: What it binds is not known.

This clonotype was obtained from a human donor with classical Hodgkin lymphoma. The chain employs TRBV5-6 and TRBJ2-1; 12 bases match TRBD2. The starting material was peripheral blood mononuclear cells (PBMCs), obtained before the second cycle of nivolumab. The CDR3 here is CASSLVSSGRGSSYNEQFF. The CDR3 coding sequence is TGTGCCAGCAGCTTGGTTTCTAGCGGGAGGGGAAGCTCCTACAATGAGCAGTTCTTC. Full variable domain (remainder filled in from reference TRBV5-6 and TRBJ2-1): DAGVTQSPTHLIKTRGQQVTLRCSPKSGHDTVSWYQQALGQGPQFIFQYYEEEERQRGNFPDRFSGHQFPNYSSELNVNALLLGDSALYLCASSLVSSGRGSSYNEQFFGPGTRLTVL.